Below, one T cell receptor beta chain is given with its context. Its antigen is not known. The sample comes from a study of shared clonotypes between healthy human individuals. Template for every sorted-subset replicate PCR totaled about 200 ng DNA, 30,000 to 35,000 T cell genomes. Assay: immunoSEQ multiplex PCR; the TCRdb copy retains only in-frame clones and omits some. The sample yields some 2,000,000 clones, approximately 95% seen once. General observations from the study: Few donors limited the genetic and exposure-history diversity represented.

The sample consisted of naive CD4+ T cells sorted from blood. Noted subset: CD45RA+ positively selected. The sequence came from a man between 18 and 35 years old in good health.

CDR3 nucleotide sequence: TGCGCCAGCAGTCCCTTCTCCTACAATGAGCAGTTCTTC. Encoded protein: CASSPFSYNEQFF. J is TRBJ2-1 and V is TRBV5-1, with D unresolved. CDR1 SGHRS and CDR2 YFSETQ come from the germline V gene. Deletions cut 5 bases from V and 0 bases from J, with 6 bases between. CDR3 length equals 13 residues.